These 8 T cell receptor beta chains came from one sample sequenced in a study of blood T cell repertoires in COVID-19. Data came from immunoSEQ multiplex PCR; TCRdb stores just in-frame clones and leaves some out. The table includes about 400,000 clones, around 87% detected once. Sequenced input: PBMCs or T cells enriched from blood (not recorded which). These receptors originate from a man aged 35 to 55 in a cohort exposed to, infected with or recovered from COVID-19 (not recorded which).

This sequence joins TRBV7-2 and TRBJ2-7; TRBD2 aligns across 8 bases. The CDR3 has 15 amino acids. The V gene's germline CDR1 is SGHTA and CDR2 FQGNSA. V lost 6 bases and J lost 3; bases outside the gene matches: 10. In DNA, the CDR3 is TGTGCCAGCAGTTCCGGGACTAGAGGTGTCTACGAGCAGTACTTC. Residues: CASSSGTRGVYEQYF.

The rearrangement uses TRBV19 and TRBJ2-2; 8 bases are shared with TRBD1. J gave up 6 bases and V 3 bases, and 6 bases lay outside the gene matches. Germline loops: CDR1 LNHDA, CDR2 SQIVND (reference sequence). This CDR3 has 15 residues. The chain's CDR3 is CASSMGQGAAGELFF. The CDR3 DNA follows: TGTGCCAGTAGTATGGGGCAGGGGGCAGCCGGGGAGCTGTTTTTT.

J is TRBJ2-2 and V is TRBV2, with 8 bases identical to TRBD1. This CDR3 region has 15 residues. The germline V gene has CDR1 SNHLY and CDR2 FYNNEI. Trimming removed 4 bases from V and 5 bases from J; junction bases left unmatched: 6. This chain's CDR3 is CASSGVQGETGELFF. For the CDR3, the DNA is TGTGCCAGCAGTGGGGTACAGGGGGAAACCGGGGAGCTGTTTTTT.

In regard to this clone: A much more abundant neighbour one base away suggests this may be a read error. V and J are TRBV4-2 and TRBJ2-7; 11 positions agree with TRBD2. CDR1 is LGHNA and CDR2 is YNFKEQ in the germline V gene. The length of the CDR3 is 15 residues. The CDR3 nucleotides read TGTGTCAGCAGCATGGGACTAGCGGATCCCTACGAGCAGTACTTC. It translates to CVSSMGLADPYEQYF.

This chain links TRBV5-5 with TRBJ2-3; 12 positions match TRBD2. CDR3 size: 13 residues. J was trimmed by 6 bases and V by 9 bases; bases with no gene match: 5. Germline CDR1 and CDR2: SGHKS and YYEKEE (reference sequence). This chain's CDR3 is CATGLAGTDTQYF. The CDR3 DNA is TGTGCCACCGGACTAGCGGGAACCGATACGCAGTATTTT.

Only one count was recorded for this clone. The chain combines TRBV5-4 with TRBJ2-2; D is unclear. This CDR3 region has 16 residues. Between the trimmed V and J ends, which lost 3 bases and 0 bases, there was a span of 12 bases. Germline V gives CDR1 SGHNT, CDR2 YYREEE (reference sequence). The DNA of the CDR3 is TGTGCCAGCAGCTCCAGACACGATTCGAACACCGGGGAGCTGTTTTTT. Amino acid sequence: CASSSRHDSNTGELFF.

This chain's CDR3 is CASSYSSSGSTDTQYF. DNA for the CDR3: TGTGCCAGCAGTTACTCCTCTAGCGGGAGCACAGATACGCAGTATTTT. The V gene is TRBV6-6, the J gene TRBJ2-3; 8 positions agree with TRBD2. The length of the CDR3 is 16 residues. Losses at the gene ends were 0 bases for V and 0 bases for J; bases not matched to a gene: 2. CDR1 MNHNY and CDR2 SVGAGI come from the germline V gene (reference sequence).

The rearrangement links TRBV6-2 or TRBV6-3 to TRBJ2-1; possible D gene TRBD2, 6 bases. CDR1 is MNHEY, CDR2 SVGEGT, per germline. The V end was cut by 3 bases, the J end by 9 bases, with 9 bases between. This CDR3 region has 12 residues. DNA of the CDR3: TGTGCCAGCAGTTATCGGGACTCTGAGCAGTTCTTC. It specifies CASSYRDSEQFF.